This note documents a single TCR beta chain sequence. The CDR3 spans 16 residues. Germline loops: CDR1 LGHDT, CDR2 YNNKEL (reference sequence). The V segment lost 4 bases and the J segment 2 bases; nucleotides outside the gene matches: 5. These data are taken from a study of blood T cell repertoires in COVID-19. Study overall: The analysed material was cDNA or gDNA that came from T cells, B-cell-depleted T cells, or PBMCs.

Authors' methods: Using reference gene primer amplification, nucleated cell counts were estimated. TCRdb keeps only in-frame clones here, not all; method: immunoSEQ multiplex PCR. The V and J calls and the clone size are those of that table, but D and trimming were determined from the DNA. This sample has tens of thousands of clones; over 75% occur once, and the top ten carry 2.5% to 3.5%. The receptor comes from a woman aged 80 or over with acute or convalescent COVID-19. Sequences were obtained from peripheral blood. The rearrangement uses TRBV3-1 (or the pseudogene TRBV3-2) and TRBJ2-1; 10 nucleotides line up with TRBD2. DNA of the CDR3: TGTGCCAGCAGCCCTATAGCGGGGGGCCCCTACAATGAGCAGTTCTTC. As protein: CASSPIAGGPYNEQFF.